A single sample is the source of the 8 T cell receptor beta chains below, sequenced in a study of blood T cell repertoires in COVID-19. TCRdb's table, derived via immunoSEQ multiplex PCR, lists solely in-frame clones and lacks some. Of roughly 70,000 clones in the sample, 73% were seen once. Sequencing was done on a sample of peripheral blood. These receptors all come from a man aged 60-69 years with acute or convalescent COVID-19.

This rearrangement joins TRBV10-3 to TRBJ2-1; D may be TRBD2 (6 bases). V was pared by 4 bases and J by 9 bases, with 16 bases between. Germline V lookup: CDR1 ENHRY, CDR2 SYGVKD. The CDR3 is 14 residues long. The CDR3 DNA reads as TGTGCCATCAGTGTAGATCGGACTATTGCTGAGCAGTTCTTC. Residues: CAISVDRTIAEQFF.

The chain links TRBV3-1 (or the pseudogene TRBV3-2) to TRBJ2-7; 8 positions agree with TRBD2. With 8 bases clipped from V and 6 bases from J, the junction kept 12 bases outside the gene matches. Germline CDR1 is LGHDT and CDR2 is YNNKEL (reference sequence). This CDR3 has 14 residues. CDR3 region: CASSSSGSGTEQYF. DNA for the CDR3: TGTGCCAGCTCCTCGAGCGGGAGTGGGACCGAGCAGTACTTC.

The chain recombines TRBV6-1 with TRBJ1-6; D may be TRBD1 (5 bases). The V gene lost 0 bases and the J gene lost 2 bases, with 11 bases spanning the gap. Germline CDR1 MNHNS, CDR2 SASEGT. CDR3 length: 17 residues. The CDR3 nucleotides are TGTGCCAGCAGTGAAGCAAGGAGGGGCGCCTATAATTCACCCCTCCACTTT. This encodes CASSEARRGAYNSPLHF.

J is TRBJ2-5 and V is TRBV29-1, with TRBD2 matching over 7 bases. Germline values: CDR1 SQVTM, CDR2 ANQGSEA. The trim removed 7 bases at V and 6 bases at J, leaving 11 bases unmatched. The CDR3 sequence is 13 residues long. For the CDR3, the DNA is TGCAGCGACCAAGGGGTGGGGACTAAGACCCAGTACTTC. This sequence encodes CSDQGVGTKTQYF.

The J gene is TRBJ2-7, the V gene TRBV18, with 12 bases that match TRBD2. The CDR3 is made up of 14 amino acids. From germline, CDR1 is KGHSH and CDR2 LQKENI. The V and J ends lost 4 bases and 5 bases, in that order; junction bases with no gene match: 3. The CDR3 sequence: CASSQTSGSHEQYF. In DNA, the CDR3 is TGTGCCAGCTCACAGACTAGCGGGAGCCACGAGCAGTACTTC.

The chain carries TRBV20-1 and TRBJ1-2, with 9 bases matching TRBD1. Trimming took 7 bases from V and 6 from J; bases not matched to a gene: 3. The CDR3 is 11 amino acids. Per the germline V gene, CDR1 is DFQATT and CDR2 is SNEGSKA (reference sequence). The DNA for the CDR3 is TGCAGTGTTTGGACAGGGGATGGCTACACCTTC. It specifies CSVWTGDGYTF.

This clone has only a few counts. The chain uses TRBV27 and TRBJ1-1, with TRBD1 as a possible D gene (6 bases). The CDR3 length is 15 residues. Germline lookup yields CDR1 MNHEY and CDR2 SMNVEV (reference sequence). Deletions cut 5 bases from V and 5 bases from J, with 18 bases between. This chain's CDR3 is CASSAGNRVGTEAFF. In nucleotides, the CDR3 is TGTGCCAGCAGTGCGGGTAACAGGGTGGGAACTGAAGCTTTCTTT.

This clone was seen just once. The J gene is TRBJ2-7, the V gene TRBV2, with 10 bases that match TRBD1. The CDR3 has 14 residues. With V trimmed by 4 bases and J by 12 bases, 12 bases remained unmatched. CDR1 is SNHLY, CDR2 FYNNEI, per germline. In DNA form, the CDR3 reads TGTGCCAGCAGTGGAGGGGACAGGGGATCCCAACGGTACTTC. This translates into CASSGGDRGSQRYF.